The rows below give T cell receptor beta chains drawn from one sample of a study of T cell clones after liver transplantation. Clones were read by immunoSEQ multiplex PCR, and TCRdb kept only the in-frame ones, dropping some. Among roughly 80,000 clones, roughly 80% were seen once, and the ten largest hold less than 0.6%. The sample consisted of CD4+ T cells from blood, taken 46 months after liver transplant. The source is a human patient who received a liver transplant. Some T cells may have come from the graft donor. Each CDR3 is given without its conserved first and last residue.

len: 12
v_gene: TRBV9
CDR3aa: ASSPQGAGYGYT

len: 12
v_gene: TRBV7-2
CDR3aa: ASSPRTGGYGYT

len: 11
v_gene: TRBV7-6
CDR3aa: ASSLDGGNTIY

len: 13
v_gene: TRBV29-1
CDR3aa: SVARGLAYTDTQY

len: 15
v_gene: TRBV19
CDR3aa: ASSIPFRQGGNQPQH

len: 12
v_gene: TRBV28
CDR3aa: ASSPDRVVHEQY

len: 13
v_gene: TRBV6-1
CDR3aa: ASSEPGLPTDEQF

len: 14
v_gene: TRBV5-1
CDR3aa: ASSLVSGGRRNEQF

len: 14
v_gene: TRBV5-1
CDR3aa: ASSLVGTEGNTEAF

len: 12
v_gene: TRBV28
CDR3aa: ASTPGTSGYEQY

len: 12
v_gene: TRBV28
CDR3aa: ASSLFREDQPQH

len: 13
v_gene: TRBV5-4
CDR3aa: ASSSPQPGLEGYT

len: 12
v_gene: TRBV2
CDR3aa: ASRELPGYQPQH

len: 11
v_gene: TRBV28
CDR3aa: ASSLPGPARAF

len: 10
v_gene: TRBV10-3
CDR3aa: AISESGGGQF

len: 13
v_gene: TRBV7-2
CDR3aa: ASTMDRLNQETQY

len: 16
v_gene: TRBV7-9
CDR3aa: ASSLDPLAGTLTDTQY

len: 12
v_gene: TRBV5-4
CDR3aa: ASSLERGEETQY

len: 13
v_gene: TRBV5-1
CDR3aa: ASSLLSGGTDTQY

len: 11
v_gene: TRBV5-1
CDR3aa: ASQAGQAYEQY

len: 14
v_gene: TRBV11-2
CDR3aa: ASSLDWRGATDTQY

len: 13
v_gene: TRBV11-2
CDR3aa: ASSFRGDRADTQY

len: 13
v_gene: TRBV18
CDR3aa: ASSPSIKSNYGYT

len: 11
v_gene: TRBV5-1
CDR3aa: ASSATPQETQY

len: 11
v_gene: TRBV11-2
CDR3aa: ASSLGGNYGYT

len: 11
v_gene: TRBV6-1
CDR3aa: ASSDVVNTEAF